The present TCR beta chain was sequenced within a study of cytomegalovirus exposure and HLA in healthy donors. Study summary: Earlier results showed 90 million to 120 million unique TCR beta sequences derived from some 180 million T cells. Regarding the study as a whole: One later analysis reportedly identified an Asian-associated ancestry cluster that showed fewer N-insertions than the approximately 710-donor mean. Cytomegalovirus-associated status was assigned to around 160 TCR beta chains.

Healthy bone marrow donors made up the donors. With 60 Vbeta and 13 Jbeta primers, the PCR was carried out. TCRdb keeps only in-frame clones here, not all; method: immunoSEQ multiplex PCR. The sample yields some 160,000 clones, 80% to 90% seen once. This clone was observed a few times. What it binds is not known. V lost 5 bases and J lost 9, with 20 bases in between. This CDR3 is built from 15 residues. The germline V gene encodes CDR1 SGHTA and CDR2 FQGTGA. The specimen was PBMCs. The receptor's source is a man aged 18 to 29 in good health and CMV-seronegative. The rearrangement uses TRBV7-3 and TRBJ2-1; D possibly corresponds to TRBD2 (6 bases). The CDR3: CASSLLGGAPPEQFF. As DNA, the CDR3 is TGTGCCAGCAGCCTCCTGGGGGGAGCCCCTCCTGAGCAGTTCTTC.